This TCR beta chain was captured by sequencing in a study of cytomegalovirus exposure and HLA in healthy donors. V was cut by 4 bases and J by 0 bases, with 13 bases left in between. CDR1 LNHDA and CDR2 SQIVND come from the germline V gene (reference sequence). The CDR3 extends over 16 amino acids. Points on this clone: Its antigen is not identified.

Study-wide findings and caveats: TCR beta V segments were, for the most part, productive about 87% or about 30% of the time in an earlier analysis.

It was with 60 Vbeta and 13 Jbeta primers that the PCR ran. This table comes from immunoSEQ multiplex PCR, and its TCRdb copy is limited to in-frame clones, with some not included. The profile shows about 200,000 clones, roughly four fifths of them singletons. The V call is TRBV19, the J call TRBJ1-5, with unresolved D. The specimen was PBMCs. This TCR was recovered from a man aged 40-50 years in good health and CMV-seropositive. The CDR3 DNA reads TGTGCCAGTAGTACGCGGGAGAGTAATAGCAATCAGCCCCAGCATTTT. Protein sequence: CASSTRESNSNQPQHF.